Presented here are 15 T cell receptor beta chains from one specimen sequenced in a study of CD8+ T cells in alopecia areata. Extraction and reverse transcription of RNA yielded cDNA as the sequencing template. TCRdb keeps only in-frame clones here, not all; method: immunoSEQ multiplex PCR. This repertoire shows hundreds of thousands of clones, 50% to 65% found once; its top ten account for just over 0.45%. Here the sequenced sample was CD4+ T cells sorted from blood, taken at week 0. Receptors were obtained from a human donor with alopecia areata.

This chain connects TRBV11-2 to TRBJ2-5; no reliable D call. The CDR3 sequence is 12 residues long. From germline, CDR1 is SGHAT and CDR2 FQNNGV. With 3 bases removed from V and 7 bases from J, the gap between germline ends came to 9 bases. The chain's CDR3 is CASSLGRGTQYF. Written as DNA, the CDR3 is TGTGCCAGCAGCTTGGGTAGAGGGACCCAGTACTTC. The full variable domain, with the rest looked up from reference TRBV11-2 and TRBJ2-5, is EAGVAQSPRYKIIEKRQSVAFWCNPISGHATLYWYQQILGQGPKLLIQFQNNGVVDDSQLPKDRFSAERLKGVDSTLKIQPAKLEDSAVYLCASSLGRGTQYFGPGTRLLVL.

This clone has only a few counts. This chain links TRBV6-1 with TRBJ2-1; 12 nucleotides align to TRBD2. The CDR3 covers 14 residues. Germline values: CDR1 MNHNS, CDR2 SASEGT. Losses at the gene ends were 4 bases for V and 8 bases for J; bases not matched to a gene: 3. CDR3: CASSVTSGSYEQFF. The CDR3 DNA sequence: TGTGCCAGCAGTGTGACTAGCGGGAGTTATGAGCAGTTCTTC.

The rearrangement uses TRBV29-1 and TRBJ2-5; tentative D call: TRBD1 (6 bases). The V end lost 2 bases, the J end lost 4 bases, and 17 bases lay between the germline ends. The CDR3 runs 15 residues. CDR1 SQVTM and CDR2 ANQGSEA come from the germline V gene. The CDR3 region has the DNA TGCAGCGTTGAACCGAGAGGGGGTAGAGGAGAGACCCAGTACTTC. Its protein product is CSVEPRGGRGETQYF.

The sample holds one count of this clone. The rearrangement joins TRBV29-1 to TRBJ1-6; 7 nucleotides match TRBD1. The CDR3 runs 13 residues. V lost 4 bases and J lost 7; bases outside the gene matches: 4. The germline V gene has CDR1 SQVTM and CDR2 ANQGSEA. CDR3 sequence (DNA): TGCAGCGTTGCGGGGACAGCCAATTCACCCCTCCACTTT. This codes for CSVAGTANSPLHF.

The CDR3 sequence is CASRRNPSGELFF. For the CDR3, the DNA is TGTGCCAGCAGACGGAACCCAAGCGGGGAGCTGTTTTTT. The chain has TRBV7-9 and TRBJ2-2; D call uncertain. CDR1 and CDR2 from the germline V gene are SEHNR and FQNEAQ (reference sequence). CDR3 length equals 13 residues. With 6 bases removed from V and 7 bases from J, the gap between germline ends came to 12 bases.

The chain has TRBV29-1 and TRBJ1-1, with TRBD1 matching 11 bases. The V gene's germline CDR1 is SQVTM and CDR2 ANQGSEA. The CDR3 is made up of 12 amino acids. The CDR3 region has the DNA TGCAGGGGACAGGGGGTTTTTAATGAAGCTTTCTTT. Its protein is CRGQGVFNEAFF.

V usage is TRBV30 and J usage is TRBJ1-5; 11 nucleotides align to TRBD1. The germline gives CDR1 GTSNPN, CDR2 SVGIG (reference sequence). CDR3 size: 16 residues. Germline trimming cut 0 bases from V and 7 bases from J; bases unmatched to any gene: 8. CDR3: CAWSVSRTGGEQPQHF. The DNA of the CDR3 is TGTGCCTGGAGTGTATCGCGGACAGGGGGCGAACAGCCCCAGCATTTT.

This rearrangement joins TRBV2 to TRBJ2-7; tentatively, D is TRBD1 (6 bases). The V end lost 7 bases, the J end lost 0 bases, and 13 bases lay between the germline ends. This CDR3 region has 14 residues. Germline-derived CDR1 and CDR2 are SNHLY and FYNNEI. The CDR3 DNA reads as TGTGCCAGCAAATGGACAGATACCTCCTACGAGCAGTACTTC. It encodes CASKWTDTSYEQYF.

This clone was seen a single time. CDR3 sequence reads: CASSQDHSGNTIYF. Written as DNA, the CDR3 is TGCGCCAGCAGCCAAGACCACTCTGGAAACACCATATATTTT. V gene TRBV4-1 combines with J gene TRBJ1-3; no reliable D call. The CDR3 consists of 14 residues. CDR1 is MGHRA, CDR2 YSYEKL, per germline. Deletions cut 0 bases from V and 0 bases from J, with 3 bases between.

This rearrangement joins TRBV11-2 to TRBJ2-2; possibly TRBD1 or TRBD2 for D (5 bases each). The CDR3 loop spans 16 amino acids. Germline CDR1 is SGHAT and CDR2 is FQNNGV. The ends were cut back, 7 bases at V and 6 bases at J, with 21 bases in the middle. The DNA for the CDR3 is TGTGCCAGCACTGATTTCGGGACGAAGGGGCCCGGGGAGCTGTTTTTT. It is translated as CASTDFGTKGPGELFF.

The V call is TRBV4-1, the J call TRBJ2-5; TRBD1 might be the D (6 bases). CDR1 is MGHRA, CDR2 YSYEKL, per germline. The CDR3 runs to 16 residues. V was pared by 2 bases and J by 3 bases, with 16 bases between. The CDR3 loop reads CASSQSGVSRKETQYF. Written as DNA, the CDR3 is TGCGCCAGCAGCCAATCAGGGGTGTCGAGGAAAGAGACCCAGTACTTC.

J is TRBJ2-3 and V is TRBV5-4; D might be TRBD2 (6 bases). The CDR3 is 15 residues long. Germline CDR1 SGHNT, CDR2 YYREEE (reference sequence). Trimming shortened V by 4 bases and J by 0 bases, and 12 bases separated the two germline ends. CDR3 coding DNA: TGTGCCAGCAGCCGCTCCGGGACTAGCACAGATACGCAGTATTTT. Its protein product is CASSRSGTSTDTQYF. The entire variable domain, with the rest obtained from reference TRBV5-4 and TRBJ2-3, is as follows: ETGVTQSPTHLIKTRGQQVTLRCSSQSGHNTVSWYQQALGQGPQFIFQYYREEENGRGNFPPRFSGLQFPNYSSELNVNALELDDSALYLCASSRSGTSTDTQYFGPGTRLTVL.

The chain is built from TRBV11-2 and TRBJ2-7, with TRBD1 as a possible D gene (5 bases). Germline lookup yields CDR1 SGHAT and CDR2 FQNNGV. Trimming shortened V by 5 bases and J by 3 bases, and 14 bases separated the two germline ends. The CDR3 sequence is 14 residues long. The CDR3, as DNA: TGTGCCAGCAGCCCACTCCAGGGAATCTACGAGCAGTACTTC. Its protein product is CASSPLQGIYEQYF.

This clone appeared many times. The chain uses TRBV6-6 and TRBJ2-7; 10 bases are a match to TRBD1. The CDR3 extends over 14 amino acids. CDR1 is MNHNY, CDR2 SVGAGI, per germline (reference sequence). V lost 2 bases, J lost 6 bases, and 4 bases stayed unmatched. The CDR3 sequence: CASSYNRDRGEQYF. The CDR3 DNA reads as TGTGCCAGCAGTTACAATCGGGACAGGGGCGAGCAGTACTTC.

The rearrangement joins TRBV25-1 to TRBJ2-7; D gene ambiguous. The ends were cut back, 1 base at V and 3 bases at J, with 10 bases in the middle. The germline gives CDR1 MGHDK, CDR2 SYGVNS. The CDR3 has 14 amino acids. The CDR3 nucleotides read TGTGCCAGCAGTGAATCTGGGGTAGGCTACGAGCAGTACTTC. It yields the protein CASSESGVGYEQYF.